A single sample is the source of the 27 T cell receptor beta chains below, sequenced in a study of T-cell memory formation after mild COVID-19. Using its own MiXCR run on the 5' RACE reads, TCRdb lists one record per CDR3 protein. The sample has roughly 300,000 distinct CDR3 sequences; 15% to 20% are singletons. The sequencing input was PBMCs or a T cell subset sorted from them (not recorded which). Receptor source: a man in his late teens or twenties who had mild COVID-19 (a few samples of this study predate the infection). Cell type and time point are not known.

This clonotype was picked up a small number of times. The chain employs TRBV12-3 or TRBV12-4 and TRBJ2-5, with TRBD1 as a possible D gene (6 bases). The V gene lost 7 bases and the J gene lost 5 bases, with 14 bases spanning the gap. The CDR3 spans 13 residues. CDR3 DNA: TGTGCCAGCACCCCGGACAGAAGGGAGACCCAGTACTTC. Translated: CASTPDRRETQYF.

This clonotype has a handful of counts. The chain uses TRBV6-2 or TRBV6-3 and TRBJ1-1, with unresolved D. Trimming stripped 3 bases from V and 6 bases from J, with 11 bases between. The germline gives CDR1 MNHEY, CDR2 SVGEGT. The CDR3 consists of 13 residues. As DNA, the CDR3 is TGTGCCAGCAGTTATTGGGTGAGCGCTGAAGCTTTCTTT. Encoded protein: CASSYWVSAEAFF.

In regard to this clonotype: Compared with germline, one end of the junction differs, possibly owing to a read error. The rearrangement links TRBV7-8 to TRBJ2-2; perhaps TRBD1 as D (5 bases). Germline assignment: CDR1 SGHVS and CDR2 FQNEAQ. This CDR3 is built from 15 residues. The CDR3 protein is CASSSRTTNTGQLFF. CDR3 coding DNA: TGTGCCAGCAGCTCGAGGACAACGAACACCGGGCAGCTGTTTTTT.

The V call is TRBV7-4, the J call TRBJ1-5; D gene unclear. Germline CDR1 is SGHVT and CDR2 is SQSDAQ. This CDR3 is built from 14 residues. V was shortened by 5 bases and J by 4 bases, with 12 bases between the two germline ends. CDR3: CASSHLQRNQPQHF. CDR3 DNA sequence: TGTGCCAGCAGCCACCTACAGAGGAATCAGCCCCAGCATTTT.

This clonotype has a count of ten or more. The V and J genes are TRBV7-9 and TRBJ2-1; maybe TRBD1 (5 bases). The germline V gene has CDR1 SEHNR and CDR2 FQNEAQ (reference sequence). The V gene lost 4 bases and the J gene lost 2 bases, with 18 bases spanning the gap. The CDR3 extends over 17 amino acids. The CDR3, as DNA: TGTGCCAGCAGCTCCCCTTTCGTAGGGGATCCCTACAATGAGCAGTTCTTC. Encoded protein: CASSSPFVGDPYNEQFF.

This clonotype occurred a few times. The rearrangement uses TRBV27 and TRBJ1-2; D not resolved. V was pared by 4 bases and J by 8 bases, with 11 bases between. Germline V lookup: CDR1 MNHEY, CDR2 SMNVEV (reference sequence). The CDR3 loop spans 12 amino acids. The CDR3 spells CASSSPSEGYTF. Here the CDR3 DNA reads TGTGCCAGCAGTTCCCCCTCTGAGGGCTACACCTTC.

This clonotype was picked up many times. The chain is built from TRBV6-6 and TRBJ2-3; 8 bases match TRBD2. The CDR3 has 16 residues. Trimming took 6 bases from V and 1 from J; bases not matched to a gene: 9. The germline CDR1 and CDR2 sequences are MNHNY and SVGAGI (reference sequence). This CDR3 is CASRRRLAIRTDTQYF. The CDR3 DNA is TGTGCCAGCAGGAGGAGACTAGCGATTCGCACAGATACGCAGTATTTT.

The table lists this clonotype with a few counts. CDR3 in DNA: TGTGCCAGCAGTTTACCCCGCACCCTTGGGCGCGGGGGACCTTACGAGCAGTACTTC. It specifies CASSLPRTLGRGGPYEQYF. V gene TRBV27 combines with J gene TRBJ2-7, with 7 bases that match TRBD2. The CDR3 consists of 19 residues. V shed 2 bases and J 4 bases; nucleotides not matched to a gene: 20. Germline V gene sequence: CDR1 MNHEY, CDR2 SMNVEV (reference sequence).

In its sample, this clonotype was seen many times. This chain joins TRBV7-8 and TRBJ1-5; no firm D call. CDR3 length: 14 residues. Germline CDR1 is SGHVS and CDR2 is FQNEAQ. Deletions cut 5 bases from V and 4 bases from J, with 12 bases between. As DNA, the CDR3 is TGTGCCAGCAGCCGAAGAGGCCTTAATCAGCCCCAGCATTTT. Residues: CASSRRGLNQPQHF.

The CDR3, as DNA: TGTGCCAGCACCTACGGCACAGGGGGCGACAAGTATAATTCACCCCTCCACTTT. Encoded protein: CASTYGTGGDKYNSPLHF. J is TRBJ1-6 and V is TRBV6-2 or TRBV6-3, with TRBD1 matching 9 bases. Looked up from germline, CDR1 is MNHEY and CDR2 is SVGEGT. This CDR3 has 18 residues. V lost 7 bases and J lost 4; bases outside the gene matches: 14.

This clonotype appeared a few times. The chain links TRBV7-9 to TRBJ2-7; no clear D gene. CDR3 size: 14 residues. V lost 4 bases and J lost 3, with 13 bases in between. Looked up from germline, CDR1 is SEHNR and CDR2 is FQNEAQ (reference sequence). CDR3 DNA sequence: TGTGCCAGCAGCTCGCTAGGTGCGGACTACGAGCAGTACTTC. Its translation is CASSSLGADYEQYF.

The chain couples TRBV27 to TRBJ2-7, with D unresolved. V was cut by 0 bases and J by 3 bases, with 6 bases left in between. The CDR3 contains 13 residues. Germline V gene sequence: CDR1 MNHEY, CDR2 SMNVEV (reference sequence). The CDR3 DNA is TGTGCCAGCAGTTTATCGCAAGACTACGAGCAGTACTTC. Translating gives CASSLSQDYEQYF.

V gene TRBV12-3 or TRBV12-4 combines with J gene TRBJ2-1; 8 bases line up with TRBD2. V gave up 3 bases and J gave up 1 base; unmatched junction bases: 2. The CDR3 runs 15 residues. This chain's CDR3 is CASSFKRGSYNEQFF. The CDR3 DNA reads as TGTGCCAGCAGTTTCAAGCGGGGGTCCTACAATGAGCAGTTCTTC.

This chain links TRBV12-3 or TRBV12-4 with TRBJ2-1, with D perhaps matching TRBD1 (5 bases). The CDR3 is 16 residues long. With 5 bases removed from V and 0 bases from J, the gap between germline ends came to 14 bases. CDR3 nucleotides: TGTGCCAGCAGTCAAAGGGGCGACATCTCCTACAATGAGCAGTTCTTC. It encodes CASSQRGDISYNEQFF.

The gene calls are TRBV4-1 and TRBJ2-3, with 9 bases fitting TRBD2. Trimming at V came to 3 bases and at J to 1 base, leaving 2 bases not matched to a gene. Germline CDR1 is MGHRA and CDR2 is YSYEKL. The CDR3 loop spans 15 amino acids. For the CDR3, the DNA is TGCGCCAGCAGCCACGGCGGGGGGGGCACAGATACGCAGTATTTT. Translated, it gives CASSHGGGGTDTQYF.

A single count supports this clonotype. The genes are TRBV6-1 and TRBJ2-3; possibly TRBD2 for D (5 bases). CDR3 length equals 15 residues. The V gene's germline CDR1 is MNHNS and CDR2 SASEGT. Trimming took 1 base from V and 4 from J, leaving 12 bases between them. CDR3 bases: TGTGCCAGCAGTGAAGGGCTAGCCAGCGCAGATACGCAGTATTTT. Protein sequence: CASSEGLASADTQYF.

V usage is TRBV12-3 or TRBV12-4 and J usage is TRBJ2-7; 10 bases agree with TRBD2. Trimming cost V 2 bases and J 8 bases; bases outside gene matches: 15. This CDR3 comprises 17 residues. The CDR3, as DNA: TGTGCCAGCAGTTTACTAGCGGGGGCTTCTTCCCTCGGGAAGCAGTACTTC. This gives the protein CASSLLAGASSLGKQYF.

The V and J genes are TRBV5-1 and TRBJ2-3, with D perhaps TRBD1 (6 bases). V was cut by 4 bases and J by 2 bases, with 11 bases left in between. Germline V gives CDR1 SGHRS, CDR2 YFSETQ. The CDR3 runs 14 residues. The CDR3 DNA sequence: TGCGCCAGCAGCCCCAGGGGTATCACAGATACGCAGTATTTT. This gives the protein CASSPRGITDTQYF.

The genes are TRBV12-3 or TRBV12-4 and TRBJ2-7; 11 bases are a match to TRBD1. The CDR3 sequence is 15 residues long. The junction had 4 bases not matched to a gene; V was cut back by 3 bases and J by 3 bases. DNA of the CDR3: TGTGCCAGCAGTTTGCCGGGACAGGGGGTCTACGAGCAGTACTTC. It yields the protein CASSLPGQGVYEQYF.

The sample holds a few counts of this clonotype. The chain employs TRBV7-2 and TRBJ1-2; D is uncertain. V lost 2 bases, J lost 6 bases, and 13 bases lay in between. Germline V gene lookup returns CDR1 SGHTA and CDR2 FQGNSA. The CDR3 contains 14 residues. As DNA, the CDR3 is TGTGCCAGCAGCTTAAGATCCACGAGGGATGGCTACACCTTC. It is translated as CASSLRSTRDGYTF.

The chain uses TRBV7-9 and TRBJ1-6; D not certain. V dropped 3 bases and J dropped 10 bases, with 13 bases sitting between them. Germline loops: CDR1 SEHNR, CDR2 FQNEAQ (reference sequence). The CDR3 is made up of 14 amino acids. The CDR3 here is CASSLSIPGSPLHF. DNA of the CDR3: TGTGCCAGCAGCTTGTCTATTCCGGGGTCACCCCTCCACTTT.

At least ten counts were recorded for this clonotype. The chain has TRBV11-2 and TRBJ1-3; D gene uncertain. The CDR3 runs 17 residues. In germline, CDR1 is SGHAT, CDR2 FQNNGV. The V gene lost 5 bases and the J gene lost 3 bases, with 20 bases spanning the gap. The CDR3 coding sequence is TGTGCCAGCAGCCCCCTCGGTGGGCGGGAGCTTGGAAACACCATATATTTT. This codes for CASSPLGGRELGNTIYF.

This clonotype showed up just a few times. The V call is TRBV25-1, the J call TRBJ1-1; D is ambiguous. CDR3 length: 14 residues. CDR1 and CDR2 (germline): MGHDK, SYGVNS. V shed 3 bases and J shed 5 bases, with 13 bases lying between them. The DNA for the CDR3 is TGTGCCAGCAGTGATGGCGTAGGGTGGACTGAAGCTTTCTTT. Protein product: CASSDGVGWTEAFF.

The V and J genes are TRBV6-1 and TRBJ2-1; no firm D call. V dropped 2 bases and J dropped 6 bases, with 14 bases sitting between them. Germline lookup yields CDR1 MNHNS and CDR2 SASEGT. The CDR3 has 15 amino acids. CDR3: CASSEFGEGSNEQFF. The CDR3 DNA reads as TGTGCCAGCAGTGAATTTGGGGAAGGCTCCAATGAGCAGTTCTTC.

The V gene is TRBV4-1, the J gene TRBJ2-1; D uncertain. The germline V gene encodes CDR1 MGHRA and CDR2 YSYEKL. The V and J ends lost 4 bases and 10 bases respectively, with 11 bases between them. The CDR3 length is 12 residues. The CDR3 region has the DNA TGCGCCAGCAGCCCCAGACACGAGGAGCAGTTCTTC. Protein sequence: CASSPRHEEQFF.

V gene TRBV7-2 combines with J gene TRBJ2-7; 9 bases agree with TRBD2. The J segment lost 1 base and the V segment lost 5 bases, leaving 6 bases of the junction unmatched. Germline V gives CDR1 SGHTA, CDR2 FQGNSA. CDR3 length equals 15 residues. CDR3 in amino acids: CASSLTSGGSYEQYV. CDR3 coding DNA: TGTGCCAGCAGCCTGACTAGCGGAGGTTCCTACGAGCAGTACGTC.

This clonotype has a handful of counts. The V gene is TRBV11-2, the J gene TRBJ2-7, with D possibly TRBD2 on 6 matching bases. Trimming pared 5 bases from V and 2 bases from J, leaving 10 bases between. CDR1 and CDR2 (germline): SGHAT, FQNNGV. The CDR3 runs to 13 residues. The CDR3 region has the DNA TGTGCCAGCAGCATCGGACTAACCTACGAGCAGTACGTC. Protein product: CASSIGLTYEQYV.